This is a list of T cell receptor beta chains from one sample in a study of blood T cell repertoires in COVID-19. Clones were read by immunoSEQ multiplex PCR, and TCRdb kept only the in-frame ones, dropping some. The sample contains around 180,000 clones, 87% of which appear only once. The sample taken for sequencing was peripheral blood. The source of these receptors is a man aged 35 to 55 with active or convalescent COVID-19. CDR3s leave out the opening cysteine and the closing phenylalanine or tryptophan. A D gene is named only where the DNA matches it firmly.

v_call	j_call	d_call	cdr3_aa
TRBV28	TRBJ2-1	TRBD2	ASSLLAGDNEQF
TRBV5-1	TRBJ2-7	NA	ASSLSSYEQY
TRBV29-1	TRBJ2-7	TRBD1	SVGARRGTGGFDEQY
TRBV7-9	TRBJ2-1	NA	ASSEAGVSSYNEQF
TRBV15	TRBJ2-6	NA	ATSTGTSINVLT
TRBV2	TRBJ2-5	NA	ASRESDQETQY
TRBV5-4	TRBJ1-5	TRBD1	ASSLKGAGQPQH
TRBV6-5	TRBJ1-1	NA	ASSFLGTTTVTEAF
TRBV29-1	TRBJ1-2	NA	SVEELDSASRGYT
TRBV11-1	TRBJ1-2	NA	ASGTRQAGGYGYT
TRBV10-2	TRBJ1-4	TRBD1	ASGRQGGISTNEKLF
TRBV27	TRBJ2-5	NA	ASRALTGGQETQY
TRBV19	TRBJ1-2	NA	ASKSDSLYGYT
TRBV9	TRBJ2-2	NA	ASSASRRTGELF
TRBV19	TRBJ2-4	NA	ASSRGNEENIQY
TRBV6-2/TRBV6-3	TRBJ1-6	NA	ASSPRVRRHSPLH
TRBV3-1/TRBV3-2	TRBJ1-2	NA	ASSQDGQGGYGYT
TRBV19	TRBJ2-5	TRBD1	ASSFTQDRGRETQY
TRBV19	TRBJ1-5	NA	ASSMDRDQPQH
TRBV29-1	TRBJ2-5	TRBD2	SVASLAAYQETQY
TRBV5-4	TRBJ2-2	TRBD2	ASRPGTRNTGELF
TRBV7-8	TRBJ1-4	NA	ASSPSRGGLF
TRBV2	TRBJ1-2	NA	ASSDRALGYT
TRBV16	TRBJ1-1	NA	ASSQQTGRAEAF
TRBV30	TRBJ2-2	TRBD2	AWSKERGGPRFTGELF
TRBV5-1	TRBJ2-3	NA	ASSSAGGASADTQY
TRBV5-6	TRBJ2-3	NA	ASSLADTQY
TRBV7-3	TRBJ1-1	NA	ASSFYGGTEAF
TRBV30	TRBJ1-3	TRBD1	AWRDIQGARGNTIY
TRBV10-3	TRBJ2-3	NA	AIKASGTDTQY
TRBV30	TRBJ1-2	NA	AWSVGGVGYT
TRBV10-3	TRBJ1-2	TRBD1	AISSMTGNYGYT
TRBV6-5	TRBJ2-7	TRBD1	ASRGTGPLVEQY
TRBV10-3	TRBJ1-1	TRBD1	AIRKGTGLDEAF
TRBV29-1	TRBJ2-1	TRBD1	SVGRTGDTYNEQF
TRBV2	TRBJ1-2	TRBD1	ASSEMGQTGYGYT
TRBV3-1/TRBV3-2	TRBJ1-2	NA	ASSPRGGIGYGYT
TRBV12-3/TRBV12-4	TRBJ2-2	NA	ASSFRETGELF
TRBV6-1	TRBJ1-2	TRBD1	ASSEARGRDGYT
TRBV11-2	TRBJ1-4	NA	ASSLDWSSTNEKLF
TRBV7-9	TRBJ2-5	TRBD1	ASTLIGPGTGDPRETQY
TRBV7-9	TRBJ1-2	TRBD1	ASSLATGGYGYT
TRBV6-5	TRBJ2-3	TRBD1	ASSTGTGGPDTQY
TRBV19	TRBJ2-7	NA	ASSAGLSYEQY
TRBV6-5	TRBJ1-4	TRBD1	ASRIRQGNEKLF
TRBV9	TRBJ1-1	TRBD1	ASSARQGRKAF
TRBV7-2	TRBJ2-3	TRBD1	ASSLGGTGGTDTQY
TRBV29-1	TRBJ2-7	TRBD1	SVSGQGARGYEQY
TRBV19	TRBJ2-3	NA	ASNKRASTDTQY
TRBV4-1	TRBJ1-1	NA	ASSQLNNPTNEAF
TRBV30	TRBJ1-2	NA	AWIRVGGANYGYT
TRBV7-9	TRBJ1-1	NA	ASSATTGWAEAF
TRBV9	TRBJ1-5	NA	ASSAGGPGGNQPQH
TRBV29-1	TRBJ2-1	NA	SVEGQGEQF